Here is one T cell receptor beta chain with its context. This sample was taken from a study of blood T cell repertoires in COVID-19. Study-wide background: Donors in the United States, Italy and Spain gave samples during acute or convalescent COVID-19. PBMCs, B-cell-depleted T cells, or T cells were the source of the cDNA or gDNA that made up the material.

The CDR3 totals 10 residues. Per the authors' pipeline: It was from reference gene primer amplification that nucleated cell counts were estimated. The data were produced by immunoSEQ multiplex PCR, yet TCRdb's version contains in-frame clones alone and is incomplete. The D gene and trimming were derived from the DNA, and the V and J assignments and clone size from that table. The sample has under 300,000 clones, 75% to 90% seen once. This receptor was identified in a man aged 25-45 years who had recovered from COVID-19. The chain links TRBV21-1 to TRBJ2-7; the table's D call, TRBD1, has no DNA check behind it. TRBV21-1 is marked as a pseudogene. The material sequenced was peripheral blood. CDR3 in amino acids: CASSGPEQYF. In nucleotides, the CDR3 is TGTGCCAGCTCTGGGCCGGAGCAGTACTTC.